This T cell receptor beta chain appears in the sequencing data of a study of T cell responses to AZD1222 COVID-19 vaccine. Germline values: CDR1 PRHDT, CDR2 FYEKMQ (reference sequence). This CDR3 region has 15 residues. With V trimmed by 3 bases and J by 3 bases, 4 bases remained unmatched. A note on this clone: Its specificity is unknown.

TCRdb's copy holds only in-frame clones and misses some; the assay was immunoSEQ multiplex PCR. This sample has 100,000 to 150,000 clones, with under 95% found just once. Findings and limits, study-wide: Clonal diversity was possibly underestimated; the donors were predominantly white British and more often female.

Source: peripheral blood, taken 28 days after the second AZD1222 dose. The TCR sequence derives from an adult who received the AZD1222 COVID-19 vaccine. The chain joins TRBV13 to TRBJ2-7, with 11 bases fitting TRBD2. As DNA, the CDR3 is TGTGCCAGCAGCTTGATTACTAGCGGGAGCTACGAGCAGTACTTC. This sequence encodes CASSLITSGSYEQYF.